This T cell receptor (beta chain) was found in a study of beta chain features in type 1 diabetes. Study outcomes and limitations: Shortening that was moderate but significant affected the TCRB CDR3s of Type 1 diabetes patients in all four CD4+ subsets. Shorter templates might be favored by PCR, equally in patients and controls.

Comment on this clone: Its antigen is unknown.

Sorted populations all exceeded 95% purity. All of the isolated RNA was reverse transcribed, so expressed TCRB transcripts were sequenced. Sequenced naive, central memory and regulatory T cell samples produced an average of about 3.9 million reads. Only in-frame clones appear in the TCRdb table, and some are missing; sequencing was by immunoSEQ multiplex PCR. The sample lists 41,000 or so clones, approximately 61% occurring once. V was pared by 4 bases and J by 11 bases, with 14 bases between. Germline V gene sequence: CDR1 SNHLY, CDR2 FYNNEI. CDR3 length: 12 residues. This sequence originates from a man aged 30 to 45 with type 1 diabetes. Some clones in this sample may be carry-over from other donors' samples. Sample: Tregs from blood. This chain joins TRBV2 and TRBJ2-5, with D tentatively TRBD2 (5 bases). CDR3 DNA sequence: TGTGCCAGCAGTGGTCTCTTTAGGGAGCAGTACTTC. Translating gives CASSGLFREQYF.